The table lists the clone carrying this TCR beta chain with a few counts. Germline V lookup: CDR1 SGHRS, CDR2 YFSETQ. Between the trimmed V and J ends, which lost 4 bases and 4 bases, there was a span of 17 bases. This CDR3 contains 15 residues. These data come from a study of blood T cell repertoires in COVID-19. Looking at the study overall: The origin of the acute and convalescent COVID-19 samples was the United States, Italy and Spain. Sources were T cells, B-cell-depleted T cells, or PBMCs; the material itself was cDNA or gDNA.

Assay used: immunoSEQ multiplex PCR; TCRdb lists only in-frame clones, some missing. The data contain approximately 130,000 clones, around 78% of them singletons. The receptor comes from a human donor in a cohort sampled during active COVID-19. The rearrangement links TRBV5-1 to TRBJ1-2; D may be TRBD1 (6 bases). Sequenced material: peripheral blood. CDR3 sequence (DNA): TGCGCCAGCAGCCCCTACTTACAGGGTCCCTATGGCTACACCTTC. It translates to CASSPYLQGPYGYTF.